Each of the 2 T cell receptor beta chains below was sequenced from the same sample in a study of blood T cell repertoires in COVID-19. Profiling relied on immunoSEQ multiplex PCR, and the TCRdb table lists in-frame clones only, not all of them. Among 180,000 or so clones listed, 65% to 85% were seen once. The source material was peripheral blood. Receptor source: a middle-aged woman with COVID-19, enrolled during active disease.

This CDR3 reads CASSRRQVENSPLHF. The CDR3, as DNA: TGTGCCAGCAGCCGAAGACAGGTCGAAAATTCACCCCTCCACTTT. The chain links TRBV3-1 (or the pseudogene TRBV3-2) to TRBJ1-6, with D possibly TRBD1 on 6 matching bases. The CDR3 spans 15 residues. Germline CDR1 is LGHDT and CDR2 is YNNKEL (reference sequence). V was cut by 4 bases and J by 7 bases, with 14 bases left in between.

In DNA form, the CDR3 reads TGTGCCAGCAGCCCCGAGGGGGCACTCGGAAACACCATATATTTT. It translates to CASSPEGALGNTIYF. The genes are TRBV7-9 and TRBJ1-3; 7 bases are shared with TRBD1. The J segment lost 4 bases and the V segment lost 5 bases, leaving 8 bases of the junction unmatched. The V gene's germline CDR1 is SEHNR and CDR2 FQNEAQ (reference sequence). The CDR3 contains 15 residues. Together with reference TRBV7-9 and TRBJ1-3, the CDR3 gives the full variable domain: DTGVSQNPRHKITKRGQNVTFRCDPISEHNRLYWYRQTLGQGPEFLTYFQNEAQLEKSRLLSDRFSAERPKGSFSTLEIQRTEQGDSAMYLCASSPEGALGNTIYFGEGSWLTVV.